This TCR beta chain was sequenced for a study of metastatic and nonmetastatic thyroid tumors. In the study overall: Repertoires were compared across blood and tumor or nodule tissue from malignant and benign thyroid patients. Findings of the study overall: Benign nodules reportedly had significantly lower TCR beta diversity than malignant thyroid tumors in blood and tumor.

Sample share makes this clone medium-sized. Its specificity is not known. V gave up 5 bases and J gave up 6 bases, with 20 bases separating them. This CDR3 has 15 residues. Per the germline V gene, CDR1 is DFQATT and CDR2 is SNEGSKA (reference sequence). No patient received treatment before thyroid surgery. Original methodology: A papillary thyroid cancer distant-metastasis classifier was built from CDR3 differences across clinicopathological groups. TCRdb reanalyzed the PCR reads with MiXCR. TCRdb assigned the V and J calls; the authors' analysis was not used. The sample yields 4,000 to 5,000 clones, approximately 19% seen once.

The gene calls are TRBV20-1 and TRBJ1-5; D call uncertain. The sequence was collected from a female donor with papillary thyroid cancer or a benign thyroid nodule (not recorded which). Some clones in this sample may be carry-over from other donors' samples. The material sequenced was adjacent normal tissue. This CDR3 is CSAENSGIWGQPQHF. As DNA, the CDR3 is TGCAGTGCTGAAAACTCCGGGATCTGGGGTCAGCCCCAGCATTTT.